This T cell receptor (beta chain) is from a study of blood T cell repertoires in COVID-19. Study information: The United States, Italy and Spain were the sources of the acute and convalescent COVID-19 samples. T cells, B-cell-depleted T cells, or PBMCs provided the cDNA or gDNA that served as material.

V was cut by 3 bases and J by 6 bases, with 9 bases left in between. The germline gives CDR1 MDHEN, CDR2 SYDVKM. The CDR3 has 13 residues. A Seattle source enrolled patients during active infection and followed them longitudinally. Original analysis: Estimated nucleated cell counts came from reference gene primer amplification. The method was immunoSEQ multiplex PCR; TCRdb's version includes in-frame clones alone and lacks a portion of them. V and J calls and clone size are as listed in that table; D and trimming were resolved from the DNA. This sample has 150,000 to 200,000 clones; around 83% occur once, and the top ten carry over 6%.

This sequence originates from a woman aged 70-85 years with COVID-19, enrolled during active disease. The sample was peripheral blood. The chain employs TRBV28 and TRBJ1-5, with D maybe TRBD1 (6 bases). The DNA for the CDR3 is TGTGCCAGCAGTTTGGGGGGGCCTCAGCCCCAGCATTTT. As protein: CASSLGGPQPQHF.